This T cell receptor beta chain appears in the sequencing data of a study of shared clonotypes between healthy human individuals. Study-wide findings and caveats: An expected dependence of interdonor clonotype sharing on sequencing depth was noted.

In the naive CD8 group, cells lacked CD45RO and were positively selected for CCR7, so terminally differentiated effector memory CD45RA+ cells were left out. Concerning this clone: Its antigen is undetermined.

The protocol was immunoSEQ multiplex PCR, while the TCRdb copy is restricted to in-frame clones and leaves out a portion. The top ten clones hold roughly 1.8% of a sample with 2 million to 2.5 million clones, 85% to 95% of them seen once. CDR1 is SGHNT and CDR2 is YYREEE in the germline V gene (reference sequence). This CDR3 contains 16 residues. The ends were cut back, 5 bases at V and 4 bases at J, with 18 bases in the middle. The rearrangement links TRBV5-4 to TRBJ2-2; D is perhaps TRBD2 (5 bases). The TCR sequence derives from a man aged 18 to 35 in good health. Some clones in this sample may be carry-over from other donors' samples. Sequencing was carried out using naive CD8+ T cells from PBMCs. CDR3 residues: CASRPLLEGSTGELFF. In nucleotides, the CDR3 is TGTGCCAGCAGACCGTTACTAGAAGGTTCCACCGGGGAGCTGTTTTTT.